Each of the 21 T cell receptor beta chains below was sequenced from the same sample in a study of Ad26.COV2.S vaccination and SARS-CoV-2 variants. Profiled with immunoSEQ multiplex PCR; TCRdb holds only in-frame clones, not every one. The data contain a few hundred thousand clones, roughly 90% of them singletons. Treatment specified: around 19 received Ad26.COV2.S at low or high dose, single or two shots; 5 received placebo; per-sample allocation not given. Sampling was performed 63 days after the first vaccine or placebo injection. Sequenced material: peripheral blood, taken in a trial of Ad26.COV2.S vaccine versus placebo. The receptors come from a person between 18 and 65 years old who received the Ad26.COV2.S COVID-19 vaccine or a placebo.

The CDR3 reads CASSLVLRGQGGEKLFF. CDR3 in DNA: TGCGCCAGCAGCTTGGTCTTGCGGGGGCAGGGAGGGGAAAAACTGTTTTTT. The chain employs TRBV5-1 and TRBJ1-4; weak D call: TRBD1 (6 bases). The CDR3 sequence is 17 residues long. Trimming left V 0 bases short and J 8 bases short, with 20 bases between. Per germline, CDR1 SGHRS and CDR2 YFSETQ.

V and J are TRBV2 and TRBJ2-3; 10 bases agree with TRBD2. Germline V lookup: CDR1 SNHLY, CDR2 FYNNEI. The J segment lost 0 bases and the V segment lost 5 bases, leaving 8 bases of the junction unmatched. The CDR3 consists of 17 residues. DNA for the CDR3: TGTGCCAGCAGTCCCTTGAGGACTAGCGGTAGCACAGATACGCAGTATTTT. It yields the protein CASSPLRTSGSTDTQYF.

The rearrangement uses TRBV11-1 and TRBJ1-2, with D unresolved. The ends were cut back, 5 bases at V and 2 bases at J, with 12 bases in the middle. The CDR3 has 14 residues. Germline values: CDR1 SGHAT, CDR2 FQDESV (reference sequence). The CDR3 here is CASSPGLVNYGYTF. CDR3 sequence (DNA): TGTGCCAGCAGCCCCGGACTGGTGAACTATGGCTACACCTTC.

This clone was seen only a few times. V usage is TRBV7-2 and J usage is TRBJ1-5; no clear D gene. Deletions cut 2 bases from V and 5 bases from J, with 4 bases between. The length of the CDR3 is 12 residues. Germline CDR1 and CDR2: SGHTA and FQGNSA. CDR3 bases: TGTGCCAGCAGCTTAACAGATCAGCCCCAGCATTTT. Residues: CASSLTDQPQHF.

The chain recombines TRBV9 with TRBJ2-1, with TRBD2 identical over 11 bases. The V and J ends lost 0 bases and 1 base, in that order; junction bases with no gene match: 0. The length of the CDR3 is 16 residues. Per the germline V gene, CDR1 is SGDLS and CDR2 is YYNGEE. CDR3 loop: CASSVASGRSYNEQFF. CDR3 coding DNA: TGTGCCAGCAGCGTAGCTAGCGGGAGGTCCTACAATGAGCAGTTCTTC.

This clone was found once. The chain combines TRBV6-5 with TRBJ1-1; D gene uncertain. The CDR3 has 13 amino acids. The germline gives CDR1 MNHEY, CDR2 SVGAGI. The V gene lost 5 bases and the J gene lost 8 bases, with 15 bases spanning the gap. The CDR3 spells CASSQTQWLEAFF. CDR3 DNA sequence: TGTGCCAGCAGTCAGACACAGTGGCTGGAAGCTTTCTTT.

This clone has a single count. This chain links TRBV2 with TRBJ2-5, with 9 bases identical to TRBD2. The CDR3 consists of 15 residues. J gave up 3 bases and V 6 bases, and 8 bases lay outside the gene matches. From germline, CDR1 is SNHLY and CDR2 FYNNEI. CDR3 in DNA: TGTGCCAGCAGCTACGGAGCGGGAGGTAAAGAGACCCAGTACTTC. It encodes CASSYGAGGKETQYF.

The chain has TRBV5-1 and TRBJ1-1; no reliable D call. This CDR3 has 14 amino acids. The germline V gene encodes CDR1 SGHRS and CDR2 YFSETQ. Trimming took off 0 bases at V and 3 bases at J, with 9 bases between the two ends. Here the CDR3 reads CASSLVPSDTEAFF. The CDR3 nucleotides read TGCGCCAGCAGCTTGGTCCCTTCGGACACTGAAGCTTTCTTT. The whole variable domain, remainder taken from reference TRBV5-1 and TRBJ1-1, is KAGVTQTPRYLIKTRGQQVTLSCSPISGHRSVSWYQQTPGQGLQFLFEYFSETQRNKGNFPGRFSGRQFSNSRSEMNVSTLELGDSALYLCASSLVPSDTEAFFGQGTRLTVV.

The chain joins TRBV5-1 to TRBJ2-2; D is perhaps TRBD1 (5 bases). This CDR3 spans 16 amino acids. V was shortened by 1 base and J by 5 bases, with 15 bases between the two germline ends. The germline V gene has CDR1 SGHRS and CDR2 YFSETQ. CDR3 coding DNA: TGCGCCAGCAGCTTGTTTCTCCAGACAGTAACCGGGGAGCTGTTTTTT. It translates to CASSLFLQTVTGELFF.

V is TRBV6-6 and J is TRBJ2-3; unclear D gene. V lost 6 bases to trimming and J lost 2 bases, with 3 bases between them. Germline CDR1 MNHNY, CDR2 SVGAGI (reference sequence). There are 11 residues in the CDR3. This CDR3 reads CASSHTDTQYF. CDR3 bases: TGTGCCAGCAGCCACACAGATACGCAGTATTTT.

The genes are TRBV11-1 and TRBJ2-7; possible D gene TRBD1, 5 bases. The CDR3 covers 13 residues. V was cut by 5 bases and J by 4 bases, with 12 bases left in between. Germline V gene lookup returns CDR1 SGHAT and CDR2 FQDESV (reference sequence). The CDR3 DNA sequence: TGTGCCAGCAGCCCACAGGTGTCATACGAGCAGTACTTC. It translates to CASSPQVSYEQYF.

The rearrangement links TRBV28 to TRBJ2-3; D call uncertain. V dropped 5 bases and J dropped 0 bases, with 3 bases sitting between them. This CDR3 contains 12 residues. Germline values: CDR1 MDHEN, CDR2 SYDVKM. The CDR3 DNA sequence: TGTGCCAGCAGTGAGAGCACAGATACGCAGTATTTT. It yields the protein CASSESTDTQYF.

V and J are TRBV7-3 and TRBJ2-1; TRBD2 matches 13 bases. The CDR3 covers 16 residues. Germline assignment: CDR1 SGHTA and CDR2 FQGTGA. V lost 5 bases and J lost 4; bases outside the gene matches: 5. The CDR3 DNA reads TGTGCCAGCAGCCCGGGACTAGCGGGGACTTACAATGAGCAGTTCTTC. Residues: CASSPGLAGTYNEQFF.

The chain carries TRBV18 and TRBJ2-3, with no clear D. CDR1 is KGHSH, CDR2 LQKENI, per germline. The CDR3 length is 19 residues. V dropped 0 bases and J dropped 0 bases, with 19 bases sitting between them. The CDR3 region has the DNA TGTGCCAGCTCACCACCGGTGTGGGGTCGCGACACTAGCACAGATACGCAGTATTTT. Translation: CASSPPVWGRDTSTDTQYF.

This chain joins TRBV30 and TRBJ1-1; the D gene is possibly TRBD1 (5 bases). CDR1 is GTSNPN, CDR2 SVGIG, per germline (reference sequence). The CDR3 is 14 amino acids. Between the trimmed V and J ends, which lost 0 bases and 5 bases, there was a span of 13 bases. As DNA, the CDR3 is TGTGCCTGGAGTGTAATGGGACGAAGGACTGAAGCTTTCTTT. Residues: CAWSVMGRRTEAFF.

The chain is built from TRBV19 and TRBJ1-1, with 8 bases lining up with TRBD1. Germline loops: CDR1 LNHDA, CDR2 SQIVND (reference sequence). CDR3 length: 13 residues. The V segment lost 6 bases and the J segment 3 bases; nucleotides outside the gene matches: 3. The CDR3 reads CASSQDRDTEAFF. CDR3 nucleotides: TGTGCCAGTAGCCAGGACAGGGACACTGAAGCTTTCTTT.

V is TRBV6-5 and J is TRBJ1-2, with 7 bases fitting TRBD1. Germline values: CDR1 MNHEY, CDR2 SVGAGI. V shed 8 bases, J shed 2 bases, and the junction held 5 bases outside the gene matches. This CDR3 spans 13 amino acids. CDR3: CASSGQLNYGYTF. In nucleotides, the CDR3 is TGTGCCAGCTCGGGACAGTTAAACTATGGCTACACCTTC.

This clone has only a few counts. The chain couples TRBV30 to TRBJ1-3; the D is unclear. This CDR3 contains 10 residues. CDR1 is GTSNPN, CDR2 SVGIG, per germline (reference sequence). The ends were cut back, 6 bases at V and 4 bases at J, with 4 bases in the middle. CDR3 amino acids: CACSGNTIYF. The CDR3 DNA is TGTGCCTGTTCCGGAAACACCATATATTTT.

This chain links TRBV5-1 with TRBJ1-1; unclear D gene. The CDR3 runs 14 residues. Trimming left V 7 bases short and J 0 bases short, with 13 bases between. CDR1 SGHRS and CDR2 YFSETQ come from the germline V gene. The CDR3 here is CASSIEFMNTEAFF. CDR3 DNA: TGCGCCAGCTCTATCGAGTTTATGAACACTGAAGCTTTCTTT.

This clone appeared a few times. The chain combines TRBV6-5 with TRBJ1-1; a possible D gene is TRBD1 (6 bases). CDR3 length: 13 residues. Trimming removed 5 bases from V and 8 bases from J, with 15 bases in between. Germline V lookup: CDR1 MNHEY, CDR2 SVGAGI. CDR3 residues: CASSPSTGGEAFF. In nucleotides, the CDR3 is TGTGCCAGCAGTCCCTCGACAGGAGGGGAAGCTTTCTTT.

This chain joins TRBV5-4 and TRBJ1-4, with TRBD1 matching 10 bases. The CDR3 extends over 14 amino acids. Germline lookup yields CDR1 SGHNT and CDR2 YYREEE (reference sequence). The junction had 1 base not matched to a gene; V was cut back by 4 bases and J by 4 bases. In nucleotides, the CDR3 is TGTGCCAGCAGCCGGACAGGGGGTAATGAAAAACTGTTTTTT. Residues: CASSRTGGNEKLFF.